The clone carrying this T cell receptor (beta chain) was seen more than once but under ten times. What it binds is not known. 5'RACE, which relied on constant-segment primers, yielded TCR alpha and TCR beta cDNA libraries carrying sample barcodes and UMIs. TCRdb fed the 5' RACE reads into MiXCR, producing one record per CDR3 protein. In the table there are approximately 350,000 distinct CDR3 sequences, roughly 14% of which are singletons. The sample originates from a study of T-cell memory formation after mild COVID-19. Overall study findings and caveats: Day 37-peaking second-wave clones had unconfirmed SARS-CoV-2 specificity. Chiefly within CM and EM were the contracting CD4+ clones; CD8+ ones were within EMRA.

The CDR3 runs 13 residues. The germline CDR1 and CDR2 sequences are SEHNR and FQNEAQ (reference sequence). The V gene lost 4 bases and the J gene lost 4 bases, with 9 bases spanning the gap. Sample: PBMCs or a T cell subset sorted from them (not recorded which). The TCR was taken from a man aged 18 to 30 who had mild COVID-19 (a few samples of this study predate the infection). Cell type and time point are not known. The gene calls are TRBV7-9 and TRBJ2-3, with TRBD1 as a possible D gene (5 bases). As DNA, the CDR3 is TGTGCCAGCAGCTCCTCCAGGGCAGATACGCAGTATTTT. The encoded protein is CASSSSRADTQYF.